The text below deals with one TCR beta chain. Its antigen is as yet unknown. The V gene end was trimmed by 1 base and the J gene end by 5 bases; junction bases not matched to a gene: 4. The CDR3 extends over 15 amino acids. Germline CDR1 SGHTA, CDR2 FQGNSA. This entry comes from a study of T cell responses to AZD1222 COVID-19 vaccine. Profiled with immunoSEQ multiplex PCR; TCRdb holds only in-frame clones, not every one. The sample holds some 150,000 clones, around 90% seen once. Study results and caveats: Baseline seropositivity occurred in only a handful of AZD1222 recipients. The donor group comprised mostly white British people and more females; the analysis possibly underestimated clonal diversity. With dominance at 160-218 and 743-854, vaccine-associated CD4 TCRs spanned spike. Only after the peak T cell response were repertoires sampled.

This sequence was found in an adult in good health. The chain is built from TRBV7-2 and TRBJ2-7; 11 bases match TRBD2. The specimen was peripheral blood, collected on day 0 of MenACWY control vaccination. CDR3 DNA: TGTGCCAGCAGCTTAGATAGCGGGAGGGCCAACGAGCAGTACTTC. Translated, it gives CASSLDSGRANEQYF.